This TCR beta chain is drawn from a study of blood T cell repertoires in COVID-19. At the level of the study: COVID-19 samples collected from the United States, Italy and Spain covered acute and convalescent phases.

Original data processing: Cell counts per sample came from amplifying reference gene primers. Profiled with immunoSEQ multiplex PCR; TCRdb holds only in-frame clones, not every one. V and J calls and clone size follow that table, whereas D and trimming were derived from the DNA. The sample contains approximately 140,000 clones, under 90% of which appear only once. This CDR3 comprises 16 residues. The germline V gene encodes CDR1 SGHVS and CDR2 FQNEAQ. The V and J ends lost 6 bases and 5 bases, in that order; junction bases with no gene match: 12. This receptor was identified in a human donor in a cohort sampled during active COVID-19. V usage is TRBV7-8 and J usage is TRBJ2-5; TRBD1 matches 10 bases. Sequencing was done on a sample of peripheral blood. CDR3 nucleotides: TGTGCCAGCAGAGACCGCAGCGGACAGGGGGGTGAGACCCAGTACTTC. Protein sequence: CASRDRSGQGGETQYF.